This entry describes one T cell receptor beta chain. Sequencing was performed with immunoSEQ multiplex PCR; in TCRdb, only in-frame clones are kept and a portion is missing. The sample holds 100,000 to 150,000 clones, roughly nine tenths seen once. The sample comes from a study of cytomegalovirus exposure and HLA in healthy donors. Material: PBMCs. This sequence was found in a woman in her late teens or twenties in good health and CMV-seronegative.

The CDR3 loop is CASSFSLSSYEQYF. DNA for the CDR3: TGTGCCAGCAGCTTTTCACTTAGCTCCTACGAGCAGTACTTC. The chain employs TRBV11-2 and TRBJ2-7; D is undetermined. This CDR3 has 14 amino acids. The germline V gene has CDR1 SGHAT and CDR2 FQNNGV. V gave up 3 bases and J gave up 0 bases, with 9 bases separating them.